These 8 T cell receptor beta chains were all obtained from the same sample, sequenced in a study of CD8 T cells in ankylosing spondylitis (dated by TCRdb to 2017 to 2019). The protocol used for the library was 5' RACE. The sample was run on an Illumina HiSeq 2500. TCRdb handled the public reads itself, with Q25 trimming in fastp and clone calling in MiXCR, and kept productive beta chains. Merged by CDR3 protein, the rows form single entries marked with the most common genes and DNA. Present in this sample are 200,000 to 250,000 distinct CDR3 sequences, about 10% of which were seen just once. The ten largest clones represent 6.8% of the sample. Sequenced: blood, either unsorted or a sorted T cell fraction (not recorded which). The receptors come from a male donor with ankylosing spondylitis or in good health (not recorded which).

In this sample, this clonotype turned up a few times. J is TRBJ2-3 and V is TRBV13; D may be TRBD1 (6 bases). The germline V and J ends were trimmed by 5 bases and 2 bases, with 14 bases remaining between them. The CDR3 has 15 amino acids. CDR1 and CDR2 from the germline V gene are PRHDT and FYEKMQ (reference sequence). In DNA form, the CDR3 reads TGTGCCAGCAGCCAGAGGGACACCTCCACAGATACGCAGTATTTT. Translated: CASSQRDTSTDTQYF.

The chain has TRBV24-1 and TRBJ2-3; the match to TRBD2 covers 7 bases. Germline V lookup: CDR1 KGHDR, CDR2 SFDVKD. V was clipped by 7 bases and J by 3 bases; unmatched bases: 6. CDR3 length: 14 amino acids. The CDR3 DNA sequence: TGTGCCACCAGCCGCGGGAGTAGGACAGATACGCAGTATTTT. As protein: CATSRGSRTDTQYF.

There are many counts of this clonotype. V is TRBV5-1 and J is TRBJ2-3; D unclear. The V end was cut by 0 bases, the J end by 2 bases, with 10 bases between. This CDR3 has 15 residues. Germline-derived CDR1 and CDR2 are SGHRS and YFSETQ. CDR3 amino acids: CASSLGGPVTDTQYF. The CDR3, as DNA: TGCGCCAGCAGCTTGGGCGGTCCCGTCACAGATACGCAGTATTTT.

This clonotype occurred many times. The rearrangement uses TRBV13 and TRBJ2-7; no reliable D call. Looked up from germline, CDR1 is PRHDT and CDR2 is FYEKMQ (reference sequence). This CDR3 is built from 14 residues. V was trimmed by 0 bases and J by 2 bases, leaving 8 bases between them. In nucleotides, the CDR3 is TGTGCCAGCAGCTTAGGCCTACAGACCTACGAGCAGTACTTC. Its protein product is CASSLGLQTYEQYF.

This clonotype was observed many times. The chain couples TRBV30 to TRBJ1-6; 11 bases line up with TRBD1. The CDR3 consists of 16 residues. V dropped 4 bases and J dropped 3; count of bases not matched to a gene: 5. CDR1 and CDR2 (germline): GTSNPN, SVGIG (reference sequence). This CDR3 reads CAWNPGQGDYNSPLHF. CDR3 sequence (DNA): TGTGCCTGGAACCCGGGACAGGGGGACTATAATTCACCCCTCCACTTT.

This clonotype was seen ten or more times. This chain joins TRBV5-1 and TRBJ2-1; D gene ambiguous. The V gene lost 6 bases and the J gene lost 5 bases, with 18 bases spanning the gap. CDR3 length equals 15 residues. The germline gives CDR1 SGHRS, CDR2 YFSETQ. CDR3 residues: CASNHDSPSNNEQFF. The CDR3 region has the DNA TGCGCCAGCAACCACGACTCACCATCTAACAATGAGCAGTTCTTC.

The sample holds a few counts of this clonotype. The J gene is TRBJ2-5, the V gene TRBV5-4, with 12 positions matching TRBD2. V lost 4 bases to trimming and J lost 1 base; unmatched junction nucleotides: 5. Germline lookup yields CDR1 SGHNT and CDR2 YYREEE (reference sequence). CDR3 length equals 16 residues. The CDR3 nucleotides read TGTGCCAGCAGCCCGAAACTAGCGGGGGGCCAAGAGACCCAGTACTTC. Translated: CASSPKLAGGQETQYF.

This chain joins TRBV7-9 and TRBJ1-1, with a weak D call TRBD1 (5 bases). This CDR3 is built from 14 residues. Trimming shortened V by 3 bases and J by 4 bases, and 12 bases separated the two germline ends. Germline lookup yields CDR1 SEHNR and CDR2 FQNEAQ (reference sequence). CDR3 amino acids: CASSFGLQGTEAFF. CDR3 nucleotide sequence: TGTGCCAGCAGCTTTGGGCTGCAGGGCACTGAAGCTTTCTTT.